Below, one T cell receptor (beta chain) is given with its context. This clone was picked up one time. Its antigen is unknown. No quality values exist for individual bases; no much larger clone is one base distant. The library was produced with the immunoSEQ multiplex PCR assay. The authors' analysis ran thus. A statistical classification framework was built to diagnose cytomegalovirus status from the catalog of TCR beta chain sequences. In its TCRdb copy, this immuneACCESS table keeps in-frame sequences only and misses some clones. Where compared with another copy, unresolved V genes explain less than half of these, and the others have no known cause. V and J calls and clone size come straight from that table; D and trimming were deduced from the DNA. The sample yields 150,000 to 200,000 clones; more than 75% were counted once. Roughly 3% of the sample is taken by the ten largest. The sample is drawn from a study of cytomegalovirus exposure and HLA in healthy donors (dated by TCRdb to the late 2010s). Some background on the complete study: A later analysis indicated that the 110 or so validation repertoires were generated on the platform also employed for the 670 or so repertoires of the first cohort. The study aimed to test whether cataloging public T cell receptors could reveal signatures of past pathogen exposure. Besides the first cohort of under 700 subjects, a separate validation cohort made up of 120 or so different subjects was used. To predict cytomegalovirus infection status, the study brought together high-throughput TCR immunosequencing, statistical association of individual TCRs with disease status, and machine learning. The paper's findings and limits, for the study overall: The authors suggested that the approach could potentially be extended to other disease states and immunological phenotypes. The classifier was reported to diagnose cytomegalovirus status with high specificity and sensitivity in both the original and validation cohorts. Across donors, most TCR sequences were observed very rarely, whereas some public TCRs were present in many individuals. In vitro tests confirmed that a few of the cytomegalovirus-associated TCR beta chains recognize cytomegalovirus antigens. The study listed 164 TCR beta chains as associated with cytomegalovirus. Of the cluster scores, about 94% were above 0 in a later analysis, which found that TCRs clustered in the first cohort also tended to co-occur in the roughly 130 validation repertoires. A later analysis had no HLA typing for the validation cohort, so co-occurrence there was scored across all 130 or so repertoires.

Separate from the roughly 650-subject first cohort, the validation cohort of 90 to 150 subjects was the group to which the donors belonged. The CDR3 runs 18 residues from the cysteine to the phenylalanine. The sequence is cut down to CDR3 DNA, 54 bases in frame from base 1. The junction shows trimming of 3 bases on V and 3 bases on J, and the gene matches do not reach 10 bases of it. According to the germline V gene, CDR1 reads LGHNA and CDR2 reads YNFKEQ. Input material: PBMCs. This clonotype was sampled from a man younger than 30 in good health and CMV-seronegative. Recombination linked TRBV4-2 to TRBJ2-2, with 10 junctional bases fitting TRBD1. The DNA sequence is TGTGCCAGCAGCCAGACCCTCGACAGGGGGCGCGACACCGGGGAGCTGTTTTTT. This sequence encodes CASSQTLDRGRDTGELFF.